What follows is one TCR beta chain and its context. The antigen is undetermined. This sample was taken from a study of a mutant IDH1 vaccine in newly diagnosed glioma. Study-level information: Before enrollment, patients got radiotherapy alone, temozolomide alone, or mostly the combination. Study results and caveats: The occurrence of vaccine-induced immune responses was seen in approximately 92% of patients. Alterations occurring in top peripheral T cell clonotypes seemed unrelated to pseudoprogression.

Repertoires were generated with immunoSEQ multiplex PCR, while TCRdb's copy carries only in-frame clones and drops some. The sample yields tens of thousands of clones, 70% to 85% seen once. In germline, CDR1 is MDHEN, CDR2 SYDVKM. The ends were cut back, 2 bases at V and 7 bases at J, with 9 bases in the middle. The CDR3 runs to 13 residues. The time point was: week 47, end of study. The study gave 300 ug of mutant IDH1 20-mer peptide per vaccine dose, with topical imiquimod. Each of the donors came in with new WHO grade 3 or 4 astrocytomas that were IDH1-mutant and ATRX-lost. This chain joins TRBV28 and TRBJ2-1; D unresolved. This specimen consisted of PBMCs, obtained from a glioma patient whose treatment included an IDH1 peptide vaccine. The clonotype originates from a man between 18 and 35 years old with glioma. Some clones in this sample may be carry-over from other donors' samples. The chain's CDR3 is CASSLPGLNEQFF. The CDR3 bases are TGTGCCAGCAGTTTACCGGGCTTGAATGAGCAGTTCTTC.